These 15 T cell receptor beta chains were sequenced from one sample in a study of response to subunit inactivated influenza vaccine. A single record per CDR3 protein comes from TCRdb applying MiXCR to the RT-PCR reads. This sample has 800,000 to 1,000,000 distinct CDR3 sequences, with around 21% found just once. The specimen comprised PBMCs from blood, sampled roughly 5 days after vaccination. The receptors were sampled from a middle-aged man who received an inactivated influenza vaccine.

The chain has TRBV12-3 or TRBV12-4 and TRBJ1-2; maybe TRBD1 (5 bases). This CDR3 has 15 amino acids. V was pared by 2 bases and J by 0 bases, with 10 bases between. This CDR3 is CASSLWGGANYGYTF. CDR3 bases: TGTGCCAGCAGTTTATGGGGGGGAGCTAACTATGGCTACACCTTC.

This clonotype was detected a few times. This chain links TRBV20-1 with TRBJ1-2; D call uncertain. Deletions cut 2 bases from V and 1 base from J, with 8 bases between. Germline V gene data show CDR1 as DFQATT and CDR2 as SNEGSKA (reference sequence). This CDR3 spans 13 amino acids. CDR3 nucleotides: TGCAGTGCTAGACAGGTGTTTAACTATGGCTACACCTTC. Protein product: CSARQVFNYGYTF.

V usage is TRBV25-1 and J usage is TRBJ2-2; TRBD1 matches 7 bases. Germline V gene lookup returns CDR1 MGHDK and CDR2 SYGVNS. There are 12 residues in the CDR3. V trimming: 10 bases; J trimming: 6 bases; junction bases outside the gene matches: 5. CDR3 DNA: TGTGCCACCGAGACAGGGCCCGGGGAGCTGTTTTTT. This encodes CATETGPGELFF. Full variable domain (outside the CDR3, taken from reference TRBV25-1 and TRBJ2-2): EADIYQTPRYLVIGTGKKITLECSQTMGHDKMYWYQQDPGMELHLIHYSYGVNSTEKGDLSSESTVSRIRTEHFPLTLESARPSHTSQYLCATETGPGELFFGEGSRLTVL.

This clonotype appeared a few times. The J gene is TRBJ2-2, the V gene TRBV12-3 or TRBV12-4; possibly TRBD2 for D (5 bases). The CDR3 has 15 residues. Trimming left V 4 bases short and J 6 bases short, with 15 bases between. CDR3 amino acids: CASSSRITRPGELFF. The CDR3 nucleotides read TGTGCCAGCAGTTCCCGCATTACTAGGCCCGGGGAGCTGTTTTTT.

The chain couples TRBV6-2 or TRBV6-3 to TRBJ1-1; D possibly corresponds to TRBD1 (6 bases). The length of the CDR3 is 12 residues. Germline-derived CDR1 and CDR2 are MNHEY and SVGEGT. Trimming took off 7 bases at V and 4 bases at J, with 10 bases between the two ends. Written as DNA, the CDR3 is TGTGCCAGCAAGAGGGGGATCACTGAAGCTTTCTTT. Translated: CASKRGITEAFF.

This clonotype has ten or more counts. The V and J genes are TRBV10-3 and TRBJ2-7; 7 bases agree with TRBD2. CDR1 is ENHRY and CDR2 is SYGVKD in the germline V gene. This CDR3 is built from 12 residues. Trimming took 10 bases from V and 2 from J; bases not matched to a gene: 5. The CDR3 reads CATGGGAYEQYF. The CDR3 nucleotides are TGTGCCACCGGTGGGGGGGCCTACGAGCAGTACTTC.

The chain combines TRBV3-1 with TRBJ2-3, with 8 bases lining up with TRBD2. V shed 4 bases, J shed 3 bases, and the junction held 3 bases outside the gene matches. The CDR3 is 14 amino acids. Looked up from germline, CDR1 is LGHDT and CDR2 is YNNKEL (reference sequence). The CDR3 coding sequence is TGTGCCAGCAGCCGGGGACTAGAGACAGATACGCAGTATTTT. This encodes CASSRGLETDTQYF.

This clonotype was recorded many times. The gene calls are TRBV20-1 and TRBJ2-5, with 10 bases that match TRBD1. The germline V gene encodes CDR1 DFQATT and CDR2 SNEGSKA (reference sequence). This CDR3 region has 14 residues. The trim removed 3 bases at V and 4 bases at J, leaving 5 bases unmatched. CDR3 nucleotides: TGCAGTGCTAGTACCGGGACAGGGGTAGAGACCCAGTACTTC. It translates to CSASTGTGVETQYF.

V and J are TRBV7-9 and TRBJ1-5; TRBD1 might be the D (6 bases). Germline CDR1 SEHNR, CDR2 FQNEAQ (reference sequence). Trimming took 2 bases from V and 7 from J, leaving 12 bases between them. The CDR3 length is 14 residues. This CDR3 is CASSLSGGQQPQHF. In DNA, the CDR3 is TGTGCCAGCAGCTTAAGCGGGGGGCAACAGCCCCAGCATTTT.

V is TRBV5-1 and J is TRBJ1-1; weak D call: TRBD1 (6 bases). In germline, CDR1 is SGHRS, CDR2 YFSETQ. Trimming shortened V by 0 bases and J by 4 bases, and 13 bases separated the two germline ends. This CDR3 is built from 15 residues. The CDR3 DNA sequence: TGCGCCAGCAGCTTGGAACAGGGTGGTTCCACTGAAGCTTTCTTT. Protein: CASSLEQGGSTEAFF.

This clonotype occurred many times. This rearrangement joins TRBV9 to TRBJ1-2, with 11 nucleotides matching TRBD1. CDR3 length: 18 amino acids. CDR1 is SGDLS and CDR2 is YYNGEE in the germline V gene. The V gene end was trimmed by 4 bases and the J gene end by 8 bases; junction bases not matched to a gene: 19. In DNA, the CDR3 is TGTGCCAGCAGCTCATACCTAGGACAGGGGGCATTTGTGGCGGGCTACACCTTC. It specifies CASSSYLGQGAFVAGYTF.

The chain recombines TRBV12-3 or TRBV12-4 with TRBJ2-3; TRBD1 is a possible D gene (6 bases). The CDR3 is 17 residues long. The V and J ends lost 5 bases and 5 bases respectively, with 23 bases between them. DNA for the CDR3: TGTGCCAGCAGTCATCAGTTTAGGACAGTTGGAGGAGATACGCAGTATTTT. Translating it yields CASSHQFRTVGGDTQYF.

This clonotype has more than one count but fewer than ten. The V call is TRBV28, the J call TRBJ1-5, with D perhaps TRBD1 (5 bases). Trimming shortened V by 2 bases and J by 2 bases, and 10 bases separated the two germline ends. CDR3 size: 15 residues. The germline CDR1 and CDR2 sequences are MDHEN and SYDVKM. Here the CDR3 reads CASSLRGYGNQPQHF. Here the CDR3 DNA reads TGTGCCAGCAGTTTAAGGGGTTATGGCAATCAGCCCCAGCATTTT.

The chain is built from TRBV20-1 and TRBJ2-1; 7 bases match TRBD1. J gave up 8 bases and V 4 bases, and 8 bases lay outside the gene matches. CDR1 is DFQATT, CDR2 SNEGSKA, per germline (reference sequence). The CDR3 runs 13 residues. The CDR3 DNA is TGCAGTGCTACCAAAGACAGGGTTGATGAGCAGTTCTTC. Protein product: CSATKDRVDEQFF.

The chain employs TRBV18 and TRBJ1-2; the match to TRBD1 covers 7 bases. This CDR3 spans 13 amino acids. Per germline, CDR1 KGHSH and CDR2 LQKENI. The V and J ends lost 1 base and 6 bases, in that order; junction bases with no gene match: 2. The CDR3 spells CASSPQQGNGYTF. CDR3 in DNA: TGTGCCAGCTCACCACAACAGGGGAATGGCTACACCTTC.